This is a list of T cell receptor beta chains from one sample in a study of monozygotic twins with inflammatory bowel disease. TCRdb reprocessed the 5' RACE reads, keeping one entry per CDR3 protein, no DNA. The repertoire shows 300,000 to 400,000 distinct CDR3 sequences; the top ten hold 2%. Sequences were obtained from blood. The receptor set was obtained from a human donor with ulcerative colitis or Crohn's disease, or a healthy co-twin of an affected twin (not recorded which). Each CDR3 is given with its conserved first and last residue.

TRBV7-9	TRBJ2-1	CASSKGRQGLSNEQFF
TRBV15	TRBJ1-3	CATSKPGRHAGNTIYF
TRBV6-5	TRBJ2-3	CASSYSNRRLAGGADTQYF
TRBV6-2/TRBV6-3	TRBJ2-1	CASSSSPGHRFGTGYNEQFF
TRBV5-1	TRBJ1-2	CASSLGGPLSGYTF
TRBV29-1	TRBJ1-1	CSVATGRAAFF
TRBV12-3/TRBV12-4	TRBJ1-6	CASSSTPADYNSPLHF
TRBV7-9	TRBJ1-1	CASSLGLGSAEAFF
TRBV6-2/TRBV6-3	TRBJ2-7	CASSSTPGGSSEQYF
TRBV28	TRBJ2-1	CASGLAGWDEHFF
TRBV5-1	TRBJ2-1	CASWSGGDYNEQFF
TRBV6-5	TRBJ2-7	CASSFGDGSSYEQYF
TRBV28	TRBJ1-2	CASRKTGFDYGYTF
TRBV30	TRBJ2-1	CAWSISEYNEQFF
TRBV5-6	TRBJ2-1	CASSYRTGSYNEQFF
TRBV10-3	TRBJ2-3	CAISVRGDSTDTQYF
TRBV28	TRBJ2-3	CASSLVPGGPDTQYF
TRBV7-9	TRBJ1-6	CASRSRLSSYNSPLHF
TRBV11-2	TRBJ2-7	CASSFAGTGEMEQYF
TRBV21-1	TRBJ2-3	CASSKASRGGRHTDTQYF
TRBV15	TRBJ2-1	CATSFPSGLGGNEQFF
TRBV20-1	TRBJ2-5	CSAISGGGETQYF
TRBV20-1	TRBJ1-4	CSARFQEGEKLFF
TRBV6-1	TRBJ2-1	CASSSGAGLAGYNEQFF
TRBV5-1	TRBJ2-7	CASSFRQGHEQYF
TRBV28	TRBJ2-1	CASSPTAGGSYNEQFF
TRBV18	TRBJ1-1	CASSPVEGSNTEAFF
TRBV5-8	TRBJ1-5	CASSLGYGNQPQHF
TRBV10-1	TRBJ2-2	CASSENYEHGELFF
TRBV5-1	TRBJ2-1	CASSLQFTPGEQFF
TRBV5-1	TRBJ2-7	CASRLGQESREQYF
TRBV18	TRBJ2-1	CASSPPETYNEQFF
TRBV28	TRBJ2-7	CASSPPIYRTGAREQYF
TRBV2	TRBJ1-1	CASSSQGFGEAFF
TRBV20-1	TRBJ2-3	CSASPLAGVGVDTQYF
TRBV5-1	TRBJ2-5	CASSNTNEQETQYF
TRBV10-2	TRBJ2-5	CASRPLDRDQETQYF
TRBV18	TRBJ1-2	CASTAQGPYGYTF
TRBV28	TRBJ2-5	CASSSTGKETQYF
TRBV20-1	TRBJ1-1	CSARRGSTEAFF
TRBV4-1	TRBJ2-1	CASSQDGAEQFF
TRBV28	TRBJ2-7	CASSFAPFAGVPYEQYF
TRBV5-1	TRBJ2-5	CASSLAWGNQETQYF
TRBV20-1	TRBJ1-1	CSANPLGGRVELGAFF
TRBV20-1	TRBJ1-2	CSARASPGGENYGYTF
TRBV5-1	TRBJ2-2	CASSLDLFSNTGELFF
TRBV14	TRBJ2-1	CASSQAISAYNEQFF
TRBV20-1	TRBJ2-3	CSASIWDSLTDTQYF
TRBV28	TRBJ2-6	CASSLDGWRSSGANVLTF
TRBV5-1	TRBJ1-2	CASSLARGGTDSVASGYTF
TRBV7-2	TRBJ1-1	CASSLGRENTEAFF